This T cell receptor beta chain was identified during a study of cytomegalovirus exposure and HLA in healthy donors. Study details: Out of 170 million or so T cells, an earlier analysis found some 110 million unique TCR beta sequences in total.

The study, taken as a whole, reports: The availability of immune exposure information extended only to CMV serostatus.

A remark on this clone: Its specificity is not known.

PCR used 60 Vbeta primers and 13 Jbeta primers. Clones were sequenced by immunoSEQ multiplex PCR, and TCRdb holds only the in-frame ones, with some missing. Counted here are 80,000 to 130,000 clones, around 80% occurring once; the ten biggest clones make up around 14%. Germline CDR1 and CDR2: SGHTA and FQGNSA. V gave up 1 base and J gave up 8 bases, with 10 bases separating them. CDR3 length: 13 amino acids. V is TRBV7-2 and J is TRBJ2-3, with D hard to call. The sequenced sample consisted of PBMCs. This TCR was recovered from a male donor in good health and CMV-seropositive. In nucleotides, the CDR3 is TGTGCCAGCAGCTTAGGGTGGCGGAGTACGCAGTATTTT. Amino acids: CASSLGWRSTQYF.